The 20 T cell receptor beta chains below all came from one sample that was sequenced in a study of blood T cell repertoires in COVID-19. The table came from immunoSEQ multiplex PCR; TCRdb's copy has only in-frame clones and leaves some out. The top ten hold over 6% of the sample, which has about 280,000 clones, 70% to 90% seen once. What was sequenced was PBMCs or T cells enriched from blood (not recorded which). The receptors were sampled from a woman in her 40s who had recovered from COVID-19.

V usage is TRBV6-2 or TRBV6-3 and J usage is TRBJ2-2, with 9 bases matching TRBD1. Germline CDR1 reads MNHEY; CDR2 reads SVGEGT. V lost 5 bases and J lost 6; bases outside the gene matches: 10. The CDR3 extends over 16 amino acids. The CDR3 here is CASSPDRGVLPGELFF. Written as DNA, the CDR3 is TGTGCCAGCAGTCCGGACAGGGGAGTTTTGCCCGGGGAGCTGTTTTTT.

The V gene is TRBV2, the J gene TRBJ1-4, with D perhaps matching TRBD1 (5 bases). CDR3 length: 14 amino acids. Trimming shortened V by 6 bases and J by 5 bases, and 13 bases separated the two germline ends. Germline V gene data show CDR1 as SNHLY and CDR2 as FYNNEI. The CDR3 bases are TGTGCCAGCAGCCCGACAGAACTAAATGAAAAACTGTTTTTT. Translated, it gives CASSPTELNEKLFF.

The chain carries TRBV4-2 and TRBJ1-6; D is undetermined. This CDR3 region has 12 residues. The ends were cut back, 5 bases at V and 8 bases at J, with 7 bases in the middle. CDR1 is LGHNA and CDR2 is YNFKEQ in the germline V gene. The chain's CDR3 is CASSEADSPLHF. The DNA for the CDR3 is TGTGCCAGCAGCGAGGCTGATTCACCCCTCCACTTT.

The chain joins TRBV7-3 to TRBJ2-7; 9 bases agree with TRBD1. Germline trimming cut 5 bases from V and 6 bases from J; bases unmatched to any gene: 5. The CDR3 covers 13 residues. Germline V gene lookup returns CDR1 SGHTA and CDR2 FQGTGA. CDR3 sequence reads: CASSPTTGGEQYF. CDR3 nucleotide sequence: TGTGCCAGCAGCCCGACGACAGGGGGCGAGCAGTACTTC.

The gene calls are TRBV23-1 and TRBJ1-4; 8 bases are a match to TRBD1. TRBV23-1 is an open reading frame, and its role is uncertain. V was clipped by 4 bases and J by 0 bases; unmatched bases: 7. This CDR3 contains 17 residues. This CDR3 reads CASSRRDRKTTNEKLFF. CDR3 in DNA: TGCGCCAGCAGTCGAAGGGACAGGAAGACAACTAATGAAAAACTGTTTTTT.

The chain links TRBV5-8 to TRBJ1-4, with unresolved D. Per the germline V gene, CDR1 is SGHTS and CDR2 is YDEGEE. V shed 1 base and J shed 2 bases, with 9 bases lying between them. This CDR3 region has 15 residues. The CDR3 sequence is CASSLLTVTNEKLFF. DNA for the CDR3: TGTGCCAGCAGCTTGTTAACGGTGACTAATGAAAAACTGTTTTTT.

The chain is built from TRBV3-1 (or the pseudogene TRBV3-2) and TRBJ2-7, with D possibly matching TRBD1 (5 bases). The CDR3 spans 13 residues. CDR1 is LGHDT, CDR2 YNNKEL, per germline (reference sequence). V shed 1 base and J shed 7 bases, with 11 bases lying between them. The CDR3 sequence is CASSQGIRDEQYF. The DNA of the CDR3 is TGTGCCAGCAGCCAAGGAATCAGGGATGAGCAGTACTTC.

This clone has just a few counts. This rearrangement joins TRBV19 to TRBJ1-6, with D possibly TRBD1 on 6 matching bases. V was cut by 5 bases and J by 10 bases, with 15 bases left in between. The CDR3 loop spans 14 amino acids. Germline loops: CDR1 LNHDA, CDR2 SQIVND (reference sequence). CDR3 nucleotide sequence: TGTGCCAGTAGTGCCCGACAGGTCGGGTCACCCCTCCACTTT. Translation gives CASSARQVGSPLHF.

The rearrangement links TRBV2 to TRBJ1-1, with TRBD1 as a possible D gene (6 bases). CDR1 and CDR2 from the germline V gene are SNHLY and FYNNEI. Trimming removed 7 bases at V and 7 bases at J, with 16 bases between. The CDR3 covers 13 residues. This chain's CDR3 is CASTRDNTIEAFF. The CDR3 DNA reads TGTGCCAGCACCCGGGACAACACTATTGAAGCTTTCTTT.

This chain links TRBV7-2 with TRBJ1-2; unclear D gene. Germline V CDR1 and CDR2: SGHTA, FQGNSA. CDR3 length: 13 amino acids. Trimming cost V 2 bases and J 6 bases, with 10 bases left between them. CDR3 DNA: TGTGCCAGCAGCTTAAATACTTTAGATGGCTACACCTTC. Translated, it gives CASSLNTLDGYTF.

This rearrangement joins TRBV18 to TRBJ2-5, with a possible D match to TRBD1 (6 bases). V was cut by 2 bases and J by 1 base, with 14 bases left in between. This CDR3 has 16 amino acids. The germline V gene has CDR1 KGHSH and CDR2 LQKENI. The CDR3 loop reads CASSPGSGQSQETQYF. CDR3 DNA sequence: TGTGCCAGCTCACCAGGATCAGGACAGTCCCAAGAGACCCAGTACTTC.

This chain connects TRBV7-2 to TRBJ2-1, with 8 bases that match TRBD2. V lost 1 base to trimming and J lost 7 bases; unmatched junction nucleotides: 9. CDR3 length: 16 amino acids. In germline, CDR1 is SGHTA, CDR2 FQGNSA. CDR3 loop: CASSLGWSSGMNEQFF. In DNA, the CDR3 is TGTGCCAGCAGCTTAGGATGGAGTAGCGGGATGAATGAGCAGTTCTTC. Variable domain in full (rest from reference TRBV7-2 and TRBJ2-1): GAGVSQSPSNKVTEKGKDVELRCDPISGHTALYWYRQSLGQGLEFLIYFQGNSAPDKSGLPSDRFSAERTGGSVSTLTIQRTQQEDSAVYLCASSLGWSSGMNEQFFGPGTRLTVL.

The chain recombines TRBV19 with TRBJ1-3, with 7 bases fitting TRBD1. V lost 7 bases, J lost 0 bases, and 9 bases stayed unmatched. Germline values: CDR1 LNHDA, CDR2 SQIVND (reference sequence). The CDR3 is 16 residues long. The chain's CDR3 is CASTLGQADSGNTIYF. CDR3 nucleotides: TGTGCCAGTACCCTAGGACAGGCAGACTCTGGAAACACCATATATTTT.

This sequence joins TRBV5-4 and TRBJ2-1, with TRBD2 as a possible D gene (6 bases). This CDR3 has 18 residues. CDR1 SGHNT and CDR2 YYREEE come from the germline V gene (reference sequence). V was pared by 4 bases and J by 10 bases, with 30 bases between. The CDR3 here is CASSPPIGGAGLGTEQFF. The CDR3 DNA reads TGTGCCAGCAGCCCCCCTATCGGCGGAGCGGGCCTTGGGACGGAGCAGTTCTTC.

The chain recombines TRBV19 with TRBJ2-2; tentatively, D is TRBD2 (5 bases). This CDR3 is 16 amino acids long. From germline, CDR1 is LNHDA and CDR2 SQIVND (reference sequence). Trimming removed 3 bases at V and 4 bases at J, with 15 bases between. CDR3 coding DNA: TGTGCCAGTAGTATGCAGGCGGAGGTGCTCACCGGGGAGCTGTTTTTT. Residues: CASSMQAEVLTGELFF.

This clone came up once. The gene calls are TRBV7-2 and TRBJ1-4, with TRBD1 as a possible D gene (5 bases). The CDR3 has 13 amino acids. The germline CDR1 and CDR2 sequences are SGHTA and FQGNSA. V lost 6 bases to trimming and J lost 4 bases, with 9 bases between them. The CDR3 nucleotides are TGTGCCAGCAGGCTGGGACTTAATGAAAAACTGTTTTTT. Protein product: CASRLGLNEKLFF.

This clone was found a few times. The J gene is TRBJ2-7, the V gene TRBV27, with D perhaps TRBD1 (5 bases). Per the germline V gene, CDR1 is MNHEY and CDR2 is SMNVEV (reference sequence). V shed 6 bases and J shed 4 bases, with 13 bases lying between them. CDR3 length: 13 amino acids. The CDR3 region has the DNA TGTGCCAGCAGACAGGCCCGAGTGTACGAGCAGTACTTC. Its protein product is CASRQARVYEQYF.

The CDR3: CASTGEAGSGYTF. Here the CDR3 DNA reads TGTGCCAGCACTGGGGAAGCAGGGTCTGGCTACACCTTC. This chain uses TRBV28 with TRBJ1-2, with D maybe TRBD1 (5 bases). This CDR3 contains 13 residues. Between the trimmed V and J ends, which lost 7 bases and 7 bases, there was a span of 16 bases. Per the germline V gene, CDR1 is MDHEN and CDR2 is SYDVKM.

This chain connects TRBV7-4 to TRBJ2-4, with D perhaps TRBD1 (5 bases). Trimming left V 1 base short and J 0 bases short, with 16 bases between. The CDR3 covers 18 residues. Germline V CDR1 and CDR2: SGHVT, SQSDAQ. The CDR3 region is CASSLVDGQALAKNIQYF. CDR3 nucleotide sequence: TGTGCCAGCAGCTTAGTGGATGGACAAGCCCTAGCCAAAAACATTCAGTACTTC.

This clone is a singleton in its sample. This chain joins TRBV4-2 and TRBJ1-5; D not certain. Deletions cut 2 bases from V and 2 bases from J, with 7 bases between. CDR3 size: 14 residues. The germline gives CDR1 LGHNA, CDR2 YNFKEQ. The CDR3 protein is CASSQSLGNQPQHF. The CDR3 DNA reads TGTGCCAGCAGCCAAAGTTTAGGCAATCAGCCCCAGCATTTT.